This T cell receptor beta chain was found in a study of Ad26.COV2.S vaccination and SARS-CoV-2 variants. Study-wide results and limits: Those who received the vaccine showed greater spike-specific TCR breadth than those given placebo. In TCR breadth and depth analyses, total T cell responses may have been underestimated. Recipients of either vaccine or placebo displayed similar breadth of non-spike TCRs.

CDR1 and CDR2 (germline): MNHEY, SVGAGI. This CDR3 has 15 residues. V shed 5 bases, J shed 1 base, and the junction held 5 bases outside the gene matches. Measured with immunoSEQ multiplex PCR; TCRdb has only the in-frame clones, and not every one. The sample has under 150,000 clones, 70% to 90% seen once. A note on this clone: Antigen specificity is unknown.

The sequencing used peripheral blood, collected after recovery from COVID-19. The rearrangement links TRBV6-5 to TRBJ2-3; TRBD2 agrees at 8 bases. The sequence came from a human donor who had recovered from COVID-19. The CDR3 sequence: CASSPGGYGTDTQYF. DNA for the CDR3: TGTGCCAGCAGTCCGGGGGGGTATGGCACAGATACGCAGTATTTT.